This T cell receptor beta chain emerged from a study of blood T cell repertoires in COVID-19. The CDR3 runs to 14 residues. V was clipped by 1 base and J by 3 bases, with 9 bases between them. The germline gives CDR1 WNHNN, CDR2 SYGVQD (reference sequence). Clones were sequenced by immunoSEQ multiplex PCR, and TCRdb holds only the in-frame ones, with some missing. Of about 170,000 clones listed, 87% are singletons. The material sequenced was peripheral blood. This TCR was recovered from a young man with active or convalescent COVID-19. The gene calls are TRBV10-1 and TRBJ1-1; D remains ambiguous. The CDR3 reads CASSEFRDYTEAFF. The CDR3 DNA sequence: TGCGCCAGCAGTGAGTTTCGGGATTACACTGAAGCTTTCTTT.